The present TCR beta chain was sequenced within a study of T cells in Graves' hyperthyroidism and ophthalmopathy. Across the whole study: Peripheral blood was collected at initial diagnosis, before any treatment.

It was RNA transcripts that yielded the amplified TCR beta CDR3 regions. TCR CDR3 underwent first-round RT-PCR with the HTBI primer set. One entry per CDR3 protein, called by TCRdb with MiXCR from the multiplex PCR reads. The sample yields a few hundred thousand distinct CDR3 sequences, 16% seen once. A patient was excluded if there was uncontrolled infection, other autoimmune disease, pregnancy or lactation. A word on this clonotype: The junction and the germline gene differ at one end; a read error may be behind it.

The clonotype originates from a woman in her thirties or forties with Graves' ophthalmopathy. The sequencing sample was made of blood.

The CDR3 sequence: CASSSSARRSGANALTF. DNA of the CDR3: TGTGCCAGCAGTTCGTCAGCCCGACGCTCTGGGGCCAACGCCCTGACTTTC. The rearrangement links TRBV12-3 or TRBV12-4 to TRBJ2-6, with D possibly being TRBD1 (5 bases). This CDR3 has 17 residues.